The entry that follows covers one TCR beta chain sequence. Clones were sequenced by immunoSEQ multiplex PCR, and TCRdb holds only the in-frame ones, with some missing. Among 750,000 to 1,000,000 clones, 80% to 95% were seen once, and the ten largest hold more than 20%. Positively selected for CCR7, the CD45RO-negative cells used as naive CD8 cells excluded terminally differentiated effector memory CD45RA+ cells. The data were obtained in a study of shared clonotypes between healthy human individuals. The CDR3 runs to 15 residues. V was clipped by 6 bases and J by 2 bases, with 17 bases between them. Germline V gene sequence: CDR1 ENHRY, CDR2 SYGVKD.

Input material: naive CD8+ T cells sorted from blood. V usage is TRBV10-3 and J usage is TRBJ2-7; a possible D gene is TRBD2 (5 bases). This sequence was found in a man aged 30-40 years in good health. CDR3 protein: CAISPPGKSTYEQYF. In DNA, the CDR3 is TGTGCCATCAGCCCCCCCGGGAAGTCTACCTACGAGCAGTACTTC.